This T cell receptor (beta chain) was identified in a study of blood T cell repertoires in COVID-19. In the study overall: Some COVID-19 samples were acute and others convalescent; all came from the United States, Italy and Spain. PBMCs, B-cell-depleted T cells, or T cells provided the cDNA or gDNA that made up the material.

The CDR3 consists of 14 residues. V dropped 7 bases and J dropped 7 bases, with 20 bases sitting between them. Germline CDR1 reads LNHDA; CDR2 reads SQIVND (reference sequence). In the original analysis: Cell counts per sample came from amplifying reference gene primers. The data were produced by immunoSEQ multiplex PCR, yet TCRdb's version contains in-frame clones alone and is incomplete. V and J calls and clone size follow that table, whereas D and trimming were derived from the DNA. The table records 220,000 or so clones, roughly 89% of them present only once. The TCR sequence derives from a man between 60 and 75 years old who had recovered from COVID-19. This chain uses TRBV19 with TRBJ2-7, with D possibly matching TRBD2 (7 bases). Material for sequencing was peripheral blood. The CDR3 DNA follows: TGTGCCAGTAATCGGGGGGCGGATGGCAAGGAGCAGTACTTC. Encoded protein: CASNRGADGKEQYF.